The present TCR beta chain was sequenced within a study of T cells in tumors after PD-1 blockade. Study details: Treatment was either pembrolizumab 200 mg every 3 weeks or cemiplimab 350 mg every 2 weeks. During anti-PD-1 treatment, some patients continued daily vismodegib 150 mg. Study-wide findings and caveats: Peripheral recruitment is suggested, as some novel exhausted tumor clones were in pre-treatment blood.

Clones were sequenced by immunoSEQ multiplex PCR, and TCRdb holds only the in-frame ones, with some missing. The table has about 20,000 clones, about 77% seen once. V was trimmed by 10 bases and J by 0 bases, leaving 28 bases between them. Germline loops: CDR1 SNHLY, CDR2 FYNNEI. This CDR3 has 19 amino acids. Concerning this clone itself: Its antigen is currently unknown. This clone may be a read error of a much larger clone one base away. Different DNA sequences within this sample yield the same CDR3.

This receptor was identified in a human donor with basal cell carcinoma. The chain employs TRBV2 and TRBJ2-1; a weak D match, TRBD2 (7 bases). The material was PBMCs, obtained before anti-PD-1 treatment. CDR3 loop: CATCYGGAGEGSSYNEQFF. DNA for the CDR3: TGTGCCACCTGTTATGGGGGGGCGGGGGAGGGGAGCTCCTACAATGAGCAGTTCTTC.